Below are 30 T cell receptor beta chains sequenced from a single sample in a study of shared clonotypes between healthy human individuals. The data were produced by immunoSEQ multiplex PCR, yet TCRdb's version contains in-frame clones alone and is incomplete. Here the sample spans 740,000 or so clones, less than 80% being singletons. Sequencing was done on a sample of memory CD4+ T cells sorted from blood. Subset in this sample: CD45RA-negative fraction. The receptors here all came from a woman aged 30 to 39 in good health.

This clone was picked up a small number of times. Different DNA sequences within this sample yield the same CDR3. The genes are TRBV5-1 and TRBJ2-7, with TRBD1 as a possible D gene (5 bases). The germline gives CDR1 SGHRS, CDR2 YFSETQ. This CDR3 region has 12 residues. Trimming took off 1 base at V and 4 bases at J, with 6 bases between the two ends. The DNA for the CDR3 is TGCGCCAGCAGCTTGACAGGTTACGAGCAGTACTTC. Its translation: CASSLTGYEQYF.

This clone was counted only a few times. The chain joins TRBV5-5 to TRBJ2-7; unclear D gene. Germline V gene data show CDR1 as SGHKS and CDR2 as YYEKEE (reference sequence). V was clipped by 0 bases and J by 2 bases, with 6 bases between them. This CDR3 is built from 13 residues. The CDR3 nucleotides are TGTGCCAGCAGCTTGGGGTCCACCTACGAGCAGTACTTC. Translated, it gives CASSLGSTYEQYF.

The chain joins TRBV4-1 to TRBJ2-2, with D unclear. The V end lost 8 bases, the J end lost 4 bases, and 11 bases lay between the germline ends. The CDR3 contains 13 residues. Germline CDR1 MGHRA, CDR2 YSYEKL. Here the CDR3 reads CASGFLGTGELFF. The CDR3 nucleotides read TGCGCCAGCGGGTTCCTGGGCACCGGGGAGCTGTTTTTT.

The V call is TRBV28, the J call TRBJ2-5; TRBD2 matches at 8 bases. CDR3 length: 16 amino acids. Germline assignment: CDR1 MDHEN and CDR2 SYDVKM. V was pared by 5 bases and J by 4 bases, with 12 bases of the junction left unmatched. The CDR3 reads CASSLPPAGVGETQYF. The CDR3 DNA sequence: TGTGCCAGCAGTCTACCCCCAGCGGGAGTGGGAGAGACCCAGTACTTC.

This clone has a handful of counts. The rearrangement links TRBV11-2 to TRBJ2-7, with no clear D. Germline-derived CDR1 and CDR2 are SGHAT and FQNNGV. CDR3 length equals 15 residues. The ends were cut back, 2 bases at V and 1 base at J, with 12 bases in the middle. The DNA for the CDR3 is TGTGCCAGCAGCTTAAAGGCGGAACCGTCCTACGAGCAGTACTTC. Protein sequence: CASSLKAEPSYEQYF. Drawing the rest from reference TRBV11-2 and TRBJ2-7, the complete variable domain is EAGVAQSPRYKIIEKRQSVAFWCNPISGHATLYWYQQILGQGPKLLIQFQNNGVVDDSQLPKDRFSAERLKGVDSTLKIQPAKLEDSAVYLCASSLKAEPSYEQYFGPGTRLTVT.

This clone has only a few counts. The CDR3 region is CASSVEPHNEQFF. CDR3 bases: TGTGCCAGCAGTGTTGAACCCCACAATGAGCAGTTCTTC. The V and J genes are TRBV6-4 and TRBJ2-1; D is unclear. This CDR3 contains 13 residues. Trimming stripped 4 bases from V and 5 bases from J, with 9 bases between. The germline CDR1 and CDR2 sequences are MRHNA and SNTAGT.

On this clone: The sample holds other DNA sequences that translate to the same CDR3. The chain uses TRBV2 and TRBJ2-7; D gene unclear. Germline CDR1 SNHLY, CDR2 FYNNEI. V was pared by 8 bases and J by 1 base, with 9 bases between. This CDR3 spans 12 amino acids. CDR3 residues: CASGELSYEQYF. The DNA for the CDR3 is TGTGCCAGCGGAGAGTTATCCTACGAGCAGTACTTC.

This clone has only a few counts. Other DNA sequences within the sample encode an identical CDR3. The chain uses TRBV27 and TRBJ2-1; 12 nucleotides line up with TRBD2. Germline V CDR1 and CDR2: MNHEY, SMNVEV (reference sequence). Trimming at V came to 6 bases and at J to 4 bases, leaving 1 base not matched to a gene. The CDR3 consists of 14 residues. CDR3 sequence: CASRTSGRYNEQFF. The DNA for the CDR3 is TGTGCCAGCAGGACTAGCGGGAGATACAATGAGCAGTTCTTC.

CDR3 nucleotides: TGTGCCAGCAGTGCCCCGGGGGGGAAGGACACTGAAGCTTTCTTT. Translation gives CASSAPGGKDTEAFF. This chain connects TRBV28 to TRBJ1-1; maybe TRBD1 (5 bases). V was cut by 5 bases and J by 3 bases, with 16 bases left in between. This CDR3 contains 15 residues. Germline loops: CDR1 MDHEN, CDR2 SYDVKM.

The V and J genes are TRBV5-6 and TRBJ2-7, with D possibly being TRBD1 (5 bases). Trimming left V 4 bases short and J 2 bases short, with 28 bases between. Germline V gene sequence: CDR1 SGHDT, CDR2 YYEEEE. The CDR3 loop spans 19 amino acids. The CDR3 DNA reads as TGTGCCAGCAGCCGCTCAAGGGGCCTGGCCACCTGGTTTACCTACGAGCAGTACTTC. This translates into CASSRSRGLATWFTYEQYF.

V gene TRBV5-6 combines with J gene TRBJ2-1; D unresolved. This CDR3 region has 12 residues. Per the germline V gene, CDR1 is SGHDT and CDR2 is YYEEEE. Trimming shortened V by 1 base and J by 6 bases, and 5 bases separated the two germline ends. CDR3 nucleotides: TGTGCCAGCAGCTTGAAGGGCAATGAGCAGTTCTTC. Its protein product is CASSLKGNEQFF.

This clone has only a few counts. Additional DNA sequences in this sample encode the identical CDR3. The chain joins TRBV5-4 to TRBJ2-1, with TRBD2 matching 7 bases. The junction had 3 bases not matched to a gene; V was cut back by 0 bases and J by 3 bases. Germline CDR1 reads SGHNT; CDR2 reads YYREEE (reference sequence). The CDR3 is 15 amino acids. CDR3 in amino acids: CASSLGLADYNEQFF. The CDR3 coding sequence is TGTGCCAGCAGCTTGGGTCTAGCGGACTACAATGAGCAGTTCTTC.

The chain's CDR3 is CASSTFGQGYNEQYF. The CDR3 DNA is TGCGCCAGCAGCACCTTTGGACAGGGGTACAACGAGCAGTACTTC. V usage is TRBV5-1 and J usage is TRBJ2-7, with TRBD1 matching over 9 bases. There are 15 residues in the CDR3. The trim removed 4 bases at V and 5 bases at J, leaving 10 bases unmatched. CDR1 and CDR2 (germline): SGHRS, YFSETQ.

This clone occurred a few times. The gene calls are TRBV7-9 and TRBJ1-2; D is unclear. Germline CDR1 is SEHNR and CDR2 is FQNEAQ (reference sequence). Trimming cost V 5 bases and J 3 bases, with 7 bases left between them. This CDR3 comprises 12 residues. CDR3 in amino acids: CASSPQYYGYTF. CDR3 DNA: TGTGCCAGCAGCCCTCAATACTATGGCTACACCTTC. Full variable domain (outside the CDR3, taken from reference TRBV7-9 and TRBJ1-2): DTGVSQNPRHKITKRGQNVTFRCDPISEHNRLYWYRQTLGQGPEFLTYFQNEAQLEKSRLLSDRFSAERPKGSFSTLEIQRTEQGDSAMYLCASSPQYYGYTFGSGTRLTVV.

The chain recombines TRBV7-3 with TRBJ2-1; 13 bases align to TRBD2. The CDR3 has 15 residues. Germline V gives CDR1 SGHTA, CDR2 FQGTGA. The ends lost 5 bases at V and 7 bases at J; junction bases unmatched: 5. The CDR3 DNA follows: TGTGCCAGCAGCGATATGGGACTAGCGGGAAATGAGCAGTTCTTC. Its translation: CASSDMGLAGNEQFF.

CDR3 sequence: CASTNSGNTIYF. The CDR3 nucleotides are TGTGCCAGCACCAACTCTGGAAACACCATATATTTT. The chain couples TRBV28 to TRBJ1-3; D unresolved. The germline V and J ends were trimmed by 7 bases and 0 bases, with 4 bases remaining between them. Germline CDR1 is MDHEN and CDR2 is SYDVKM. The CDR3 is 12 amino acids.

V and J are TRBV7-9 and TRBJ2-1; 9 positions match TRBD2. The V and J ends lost 5 bases and 6 bases, in that order; junction bases with no gene match: 11. CDR1 and CDR2 from the germline V gene are SEHNR and FQNEAQ (reference sequence). The CDR3 length is 16 residues. The chain's CDR3 is CASSPRLAEAINEQFF. The DNA for the CDR3 is TGTGCCAGCAGCCCGCGACTAGCGGAAGCTATCAATGAGCAGTTCTTC.

The chain recombines TRBV18 with TRBJ2-5; possible D gene TRBD1, 5 bases. The germline V and J ends were trimmed by 2 bases and 3 bases, with 13 bases remaining between them. Germline CDR1 and CDR2: KGHSH and LQKENI. The CDR3 extends over 15 amino acids. CDR3 coding DNA: TGTGCCAGCTCACCAGGGTTGGGCAGGGAAGAGACCCAGTACTTC. Encoded protein: CASSPGLGREETQYF.

This clone was observed many times. The rearrangement joins TRBV30 to TRBJ1-4; a weak D match, TRBD1 (5 bases). Germline-derived CDR1 and CDR2 are GTSNPN and SVGIG (reference sequence). With 1 base removed from V and 11 bases from J, the gap between germline ends came to 14 bases. CDR3 length: 13 residues. This chain's CDR3 is CAWSGSGPEKLFF. The CDR3 bases are TGTGCCTGGAGTGGATCGGGGCCTGAGAAACTGTTTTTT. The full variable domain, rest sourced from reference TRBV30 and TRBJ1-4, is SQTIHQWPATLVQPVGSPLSLECTVEGTSNPNLYWYRQAAGRGLQLLFYSVGIGQISSEVPQNLSASRPQDRQFILSSKKLLLSDSGFYLCAWSGSGPEKLFFGSGTQLSVL.

This chain joins TRBV29-1 and TRBJ2-5; 9 nucleotides align to TRBD2. This CDR3 region has 13 residues. V lost 6 bases, J lost 3 bases, and 5 bases stayed unmatched. Germline V gene lookup returns CDR1 SQVTM and CDR2 ANQGSEA. For the CDR3, the DNA is TGCAGCGTATATTTAGCGGGGGAAGAGACCCAGTACTTC. Translated: CSVYLAGEETQYF.

The J gene is TRBJ2-1, the V gene TRBV28; 14 bases agree with TRBD2. CDR1 is MDHEN and CDR2 is SYDVKM in the germline V gene. V lost 6 bases, J lost 7 bases, and 8 bases stayed unmatched. CDR3 length: 16 residues. CDR3 residues: CASSRKRLAGGNEQFF. The DNA of the CDR3 is TGTGCCAGCAGCCGAAAGAGACTAGCGGGAGGGAATGAGCAGTTCTTC. Full variable domain (remainder filled in from reference TRBV28 and TRBJ2-1): DVKVTQSSRYLVKRTGEKVFLECVQDMDHENMFWYRQDPGLGLRLIYFSYDVKMKEKGDIPEGYSVSREKKERFSLILESASTNQTSMYLCASSRKRLAGGNEQFFGPGTRLTVL.

This clone has only a few counts. V usage is TRBV30 and J usage is TRBJ1-1, with TRBD1 matching 9 bases. Germline assignment: CDR1 GTSNPN and CDR2 SVGIG (reference sequence). Trimming at V came to 3 bases and at J to 5 bases, leaving 4 bases not matched to a gene. The CDR3 contains 13 residues. The CDR3 sequence is CAWRGQGRTEAFF. The DNA for the CDR3 is TGTGCCTGGAGGGGACAGGGCCGAACTGAAGCTTTCTTT. Complete variable domain (other parts from reference TRBV30 and TRBJ1-1): SQTIHQWPATLVQPVGSPLSLECTVEGTSNPNLYWYRQAAGRGLQLLFYSVGIGQISSEVPQNLSASRPQDRQFILSSKKLLLSDSGFYLCAWRGQGRTEAFFGQGTRLTVV.

The chain is built from TRBV6-6 and TRBJ2-3, with TRBD2 matching 9 bases. The CDR3 loop spans 15 amino acids. Germline assignment: CDR1 MNHNY and CDR2 SVGAGI (reference sequence). The V and J ends lost 7 bases and 0 bases, in that order; junction bases with no gene match: 5. CDR3 DNA: TGTGCCAGCAAGATAGCGGGAGTGAGCACAGATACGCAGTATTTT. Amino acid sequence: CASKIAGVSTDTQYF.

In nucleotides, the CDR3 is TGTGCCAGCAGCCGTGGGGGGCAGTCAGTGCAGTACTTC. As protein: CASSRGGQSVQYF. V and J are TRBV9 and TRBJ2-7; the D call may be TRBD1 or TRBD2 (6 bases each). CDR1 and CDR2 from the germline V gene are SGDLS and YYNGEE. The CDR3 runs to 13 residues. The V and J ends lost 4 bases and 9 bases respectively, with 17 bases between them.

The V gene is TRBV6-4, the J gene TRBJ2-1; D might be TRBD2 (6 bases). The CDR3 runs 11 residues. Germline CDR1 is MRHNA and CDR2 is SNTAGT. V dropped 5 bases and J dropped 10 bases, with 9 bases sitting between them. The CDR3 DNA is TGTGCCAGCAGTTCTGGAGGGGAGCAGTTCTTC. Encoded protein: CASSSGGEQFF.

This clone was detected only a few times. The V call is TRBV5-1, the J call TRBJ1-5; D might be TRBD1 (6 bases). This CDR3 has 17 amino acids. Germline V CDR1 and CDR2: SGHRS, YFSETQ. With 4 bases removed from V and 1 base from J, the gap between germline ends came to 18 bases. Here the CDR3 reads CASSPGADLGSNQPQHF. The CDR3 DNA reads as TGCGCCAGCAGCCCGGGGGCAGATTTGGGCAGCAATCAGCCCCAGCATTTT.

The chain is built from TRBV9 and TRBJ2-1, with D perhaps TRBD1 (6 bases). Germline V CDR1 and CDR2: SGDLS, YYNGEE. This CDR3 region has 13 residues. V was pared by 5 bases and J by 6 bases, with 12 bases between. The CDR3 loop is CASRGGVTNEQFF. In DNA form, the CDR3 reads TGTGCCAGCAGAGGGGGAGTGACCAATGAGCAGTTCTTC.

This chain joins TRBV28 and TRBJ2-7, with D possibly being TRBD1 (5 bases). CDR3 length: 15 amino acids. V lost 6 bases and J 0 bases, leaving 15 bases between the germline ends. Germline-derived CDR1 and CDR2 are MDHEN and SYDVKM. The CDR3 loop reads CASRFRVPSSYEQYF. The CDR3 DNA reads as TGTGCCAGCAGATTCAGGGTTCCGAGCTCCTACGAGCAGTACTTC.

The chain carries TRBV15 and TRBJ2-7; unclear D gene. CDR3 length: 15 residues. Trimming took off 1 base at V and 0 bases at J, with 10 bases between the two ends. Germline V gives CDR1 LNHNV, CDR2 YYDKDF (reference sequence). Here the CDR3 DNA reads TGTGCCACCAGCAGAGGCGGCCTGAGCTCCTACGAGCAGTACTTC. Protein sequence: CATSRGGLSSYEQYF.

This clone has more than one count but fewer than ten. The chain is built from TRBV30 and TRBJ1-2; unclear D gene. This CDR3 comprises 11 residues. Looked up from germline, CDR1 is GTSNPN and CDR2 is SVGIG (reference sequence). V shed 1 base and J shed 8 bases, with 8 bases lying between them. CDR3 protein: CAWSAGGGYTF. For the CDR3, the DNA is TGTGCCTGGAGTGCCGGAGGAGGCTACACCTTC.